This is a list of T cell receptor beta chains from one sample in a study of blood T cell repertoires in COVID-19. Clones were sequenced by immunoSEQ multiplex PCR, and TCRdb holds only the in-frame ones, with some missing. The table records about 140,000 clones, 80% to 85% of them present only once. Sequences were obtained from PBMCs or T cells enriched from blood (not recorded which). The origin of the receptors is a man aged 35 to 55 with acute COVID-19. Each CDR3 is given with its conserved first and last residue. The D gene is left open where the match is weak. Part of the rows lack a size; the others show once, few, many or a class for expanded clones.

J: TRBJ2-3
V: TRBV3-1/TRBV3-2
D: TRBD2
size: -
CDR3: CASSQDITSVSTDTQYF
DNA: TGTGCCAGCAGCCAAGATATAACTAGCGTGAGCACAGATACGCAGTATTTT

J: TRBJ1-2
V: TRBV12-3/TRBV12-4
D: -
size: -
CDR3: CASTDTQGVGYTF
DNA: TGTGCCAGCACTGATACACAGGGTGTTGGCTACACCTTC

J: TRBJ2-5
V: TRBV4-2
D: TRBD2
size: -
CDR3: CASSAYQTSGDYQETQYF
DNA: TGTGCCAGCAGCGCTTACCAAACTAGCGGGGACTACCAAGAGACCCAGTACTTC

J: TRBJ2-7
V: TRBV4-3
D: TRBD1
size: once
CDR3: CASSQGSGTAYEQYF
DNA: TGCGCCAGCAGCCAAGGCTCCGGGACAGCCTACGAGCAGTACTTC

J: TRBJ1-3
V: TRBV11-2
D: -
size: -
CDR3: CASSPGGNTIYF
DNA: TGTGCCAGCAGCCCAGGGGGAAACACCATATATTTT

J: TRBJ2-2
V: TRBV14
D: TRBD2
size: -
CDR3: CASSRPGLAGVRDTANTGELFF
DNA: TGTGCCAGCAGCCGACCGGGACTAGCGGGAGTAAGGGATACCGCGAACACCGGGGAGCTGTTTTTT

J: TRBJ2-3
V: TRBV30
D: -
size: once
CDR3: CAWRGDGLPEADTQYF
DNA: TGTGCCTGGAGGGGGGATGGACTACCGGAAGCAGATACGCAGTATTTT

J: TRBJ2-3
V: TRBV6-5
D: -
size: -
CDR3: CASSSTITDTQYF
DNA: TGTGCCAGCAGTTCGACAATCACAGATACGCAGTATTTT

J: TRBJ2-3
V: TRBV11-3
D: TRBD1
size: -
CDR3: CASSRTGSTDTQYF
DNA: TGTGCCAGCAGTCGGACAGGTAGCACAGATACGCAGTATTTT

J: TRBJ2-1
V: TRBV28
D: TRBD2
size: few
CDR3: CASRMGGEKYNEQFF
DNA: TGTGCCAGCAGGATGGGAGGGGAAAAGTACAATGAGCAGTTCTTC

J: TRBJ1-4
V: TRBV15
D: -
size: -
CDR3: CATSRDQTGSEKLFF
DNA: TGTGCCACCAGCAGAGATCAAACAGGTAGTGAAAAACTGTTTTTT

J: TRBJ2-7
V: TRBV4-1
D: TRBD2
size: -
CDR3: CASSQDSTQRGEQYF
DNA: TGCGCCAGCAGCCAAGATAGTACTCAGCGGGGAGAGCAGTACTTC

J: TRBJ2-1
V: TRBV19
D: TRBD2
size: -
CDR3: CASSMLFSGDNEQFF
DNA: TGTGCCAGTAGTATGCTTTTTAGCGGGGACAATGAGCAGTTCTTC

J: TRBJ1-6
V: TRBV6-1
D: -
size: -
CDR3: CASSEGASSPLHF
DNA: TGTGCCAGCAGTGAAGGGGCGTCTTCACCCCTCCACTTT

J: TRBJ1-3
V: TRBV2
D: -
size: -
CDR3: CASSGSAGGNTIYF
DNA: TGTGCCAGCAGTGGGTCGGCAGGTGGAAACACCATATATTTT

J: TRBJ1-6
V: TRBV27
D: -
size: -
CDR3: CASRLFGTPSYRYNSPLHF
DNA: TGTGCCAGCAGACTGTTCGGGACACCCTCTTACCGCTATAATTCACCCCTCCACTTT

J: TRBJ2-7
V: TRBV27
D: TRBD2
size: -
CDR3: CASSFGWTSGSTYEQYF
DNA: TGTGCCAGCAGTTTCGGTTGGACTAGCGGGAGTACCTACGAGCAGTACTTC

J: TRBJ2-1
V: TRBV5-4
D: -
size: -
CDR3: CASSGGADMVQFF
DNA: TGTGCCAGCAGCGGGGGGGCGGACATGGTGCAGTTCTTC

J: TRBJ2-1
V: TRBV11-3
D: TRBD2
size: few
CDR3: CASSLGTSGYNEQFF
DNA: TGTGCCAGCAGCTTGGGGACTAGCGGATACAATGAGCAGTTCTTC

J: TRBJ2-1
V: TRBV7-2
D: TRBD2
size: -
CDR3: CASSPRTSGSNEQFF
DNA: TGTGCCAGCAGCCCTAGGACTAGCGGGAGCAATGAGCAGTTCTTC

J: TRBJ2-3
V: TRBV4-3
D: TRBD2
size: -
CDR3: CASSQEPSGNSVTQYF
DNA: TGCGCCAGCAGCCAAGAACCTAGCGGGAACTCTGTTACGCAGTATTTT

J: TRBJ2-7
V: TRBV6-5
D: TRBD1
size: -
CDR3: CASSYGPDRSHEQYF
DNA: TGTGCCAGCAGTTACGGCCCGGACAGGAGCCACGAGCAGTACTTC